Presented here are 28 T cell receptor beta chains from one specimen sequenced in a study of T cells in women clearing cervical HPV infection. The protocol was immunoSEQ multiplex PCR, while the TCRdb copy is restricted to in-frame clones and leaves out a portion. The table lists about 36,000 clones. Sequencing was performed on blood buffy coat. Receptors originate from a woman between 18 and 70 years old with a cervical HPV16 infection that either progressed to CIN3+ or cleared (not recorded which).

Comments on this clone: The CDR3 goes on 3 residues after the read ends, and that part is filled in from the germline J gene. The V gene is TRBV7-9, the J gene TRBJ2-4, with D possibly TRBD2 on 5 matching bases. The germline V gene encodes CDR1 SEHNR and CDR2 FQNEAQ (reference sequence). This CDR3 is 15 amino acids long. The CDR3 sequence is CASAYPSGIPDGQYF. Partial CDR3 DNA: TGTGCCAGCGCGTACCCCAGCGGAATTCCTGATGGT.

Notes on this clone: The read terminates 3 residues before the CDR3 end, so the remaining end is supplied by the germline J gene. The gene calls are TRBV18 and TRBJ2-1; no definite D call. CDR1 KGHSH and CDR2 LQKENI come from the germline V gene. The CDR3 covers 13 residues. V was pared by 3 bases and J by 4 bases, with 7 bases between. The CDR3 bases that were read are TGTGCCAGCTCACCCGCTAGGTACAATGAG. Translation gives CASSPARYNE. The whole CDR3 sequence reads CASSPARYNEQFF.

Turning to this clone: The CDR3 end falls 3 residues outside the read, so it is completed with the germline J gene. The rearrangement links TRBV7-9 to TRBJ1-5, with D possibly matching TRBD1 (5 bases). This CDR3 spans 15 amino acids. The V gene's germline CDR1 is SEHNR and CDR2 FQNEAQ (reference sequence). Trimming removed 5 bases at V and 2 bases at J, with 13 bases between. The chain's CDR3 is CASSLGRAGNQPQHF. The sequenced CDR3 bases are TGTGCCAGCAGCCTAGGCAGGGCTGGCAATCAGCCC.

A word on this clone: The read finishes 3 residues shy of the CDR3 end, and the germline J gene is used to complete it. V usage is TRBV11-3 and J usage is TRBJ1-1; D call uncertain. This CDR3 spans 13 amino acids. Germline-derived CDR1 and CDR2 are SGHNT and YENEEA. Between the trimmed V and J ends, which lost 6 bases and 1 base, there was a span of 9 bases. CDR3 DNA (partial): TGTGCCAGCAGTAAGGGTCGGAACACTGAA. Protein sequence: CASSKGRNTE. Given in full, the CDR3 is CASSKGRNTEAFF.

In regard to this clone: The observed sequence ends 3 residues before the CDR3 terminus, with the missing tail filled in from the germline J gene. This chain links TRBV10-3 with TRBJ2-3; 11 bases are a match to TRBD2. The V gene's germline CDR1 is ENHRY and CDR2 SYGVKD. This CDR3 has 15 residues. V dropped 5 bases and J dropped 4; count of bases not matched to a gene: 5. CDR3 bases read: TGTGCCATCAGTACACTAGCGGGGGTATCAGATACG. Protein product: CAISTLAGVSDT. The full-length CDR3 reads as CAISTLAGVSDTQYF.

Worth noting for this clone: Read coverage stops 3 residues before the CDR3 terminus; the germline J gene supplies the remainder. This chain connects TRBV10-2 to TRBJ2-3; TRBD1 matches 10 bases. The CDR3 sequence is 15 residues long. J lost 0 bases, V lost 7 bases, and 4 bases had no gene match. Germline V gene lookup returns CDR1 WSHSY and CDR2 SAAADI. The CDR3 protein is CASNLDRGSTDTQYF. The CDR3 DNA, read in part, is TGCGCCAGCAATCTGGACAGGGGGAGCACAGATACG.

Points on this clone: The read stops 3 residues short of the end of the CDR3; the missing end is completed from the germline J gene. The V gene is TRBV19, the J gene TRBJ1-4; D is uncertain. Germline V gene sequence: CDR1 LNHDA, CDR2 SQIVND (reference sequence). The V end was cut by 1 base, the J end by 8 bases, with 11 bases between. The CDR3 contains 14 residues. CDR3 DNA, as far as it was read: TGTGCCAGTAGTATAGGGAGACTTACGGAAAAA. It is translated as CASSIGRLTEK. The full CDR3 is CASSIGRLTEKLFF.

The CDR3 spells CASSSGQVNSPLHF. The sequenced CDR3 bases are TGCGCCAGCAGCAGCGGACAGGTGAATTCACCC. This chain links TRBV5-1 with TRBJ1-6, with TRBD1 identical over 7 bases. The read gets to within 3 residues of the CDR3 end, and the germline J gene fills in the rest. CDR1 and CDR2 (germline): SGHRS, YFSETQ. The length of the CDR3 is 14 residues. The V and J ends lost 4 bases and 7 bases, in that order; junction bases with no gene match: 5.

Turning to this clone: The read falls 3 residues short of the CDR3 end, and the missing part is taken from the germline J gene. This rearrangement joins TRBV6-1 to TRBJ2-7; TRBD2 matches 8 bases. The CDR3 runs 14 residues. CDR1 and CDR2 (germline): MNHNS, SASEGT. Trimming cost V 3 bases and J 2 bases; bases outside gene matches: 3. The CDR3 here is CASSDTGGPYEQYF. The CDR3 DNA, read in part, is TGTGCCAGCAGTGATACGGGGGGGCCCTACGAG.

Regarding this clone: Read coverage stops 3 residues before the CDR3 terminus; the germline J gene supplies the remainder. V and J are TRBV28 and TRBJ1-1, with 10 nucleotides matching TRBD1. The CDR3 spans 14 residues. CDR1 is MDHEN and CDR2 is SYDVKM in the germline V gene. The V and J ends lost 2 bases and 6 bases, in that order; junction bases with no gene match: 3. The CDR3 DNA, read in part, is TGTGCCAGCAGTTTAGGGGGACAGGGGTCTGAA. It specifies CASSLGGQGSE. The whole CDR3 sequence is CASSLGGQGSEAFF.

To note about this clone: Read data end 3 residues before the CDR3 end; the end is taken from the germline J gene. This chain links TRBV7-2 with TRBJ2-5; perhaps TRBD2 as D (6 bases). CDR3 length: 14 residues. Trimming pared 5 bases from V and 3 bases from J, leaving 13 bases between. Per germline, CDR1 SGHTA and CDR2 FQGNSA. The CDR3 sequence: CASSIGGWKETQYF. CDR3 bases read: TGTGCCAGCAGCATCGGGGGTTGGAAAGAGACC.

CDR3 bases read: TGTGCCAGTAGTATTTCCCGGACAGGGGTCCCCGGGGAG. As protein: CASSISRTGVPGE. The entire CDR3 reads CASSISRTGVPGELFF. The genes are TRBV19 and TRBJ2-2; 9 bases are shared with TRBD1. The sequenced fragment ends 3 residues before the CDR3 boundary, so the rest is inferred from the germline J gene. The germline V gene has CDR1 LNHDA and CDR2 SQIVND (reference sequence). V was pared by 3 bases and J by 6 bases, with 8 bases of the junction left unmatched. The length of the CDR3 is 16 residues.

As regards this clone: The read finishes 3 residues shy of the CDR3 end, and the germline J gene is used to complete it. The rearrangement links TRBV7-2 to TRBJ2-3; 7 bases align to TRBD2. Germline V lookup: CDR1 SGHTA, CDR2 FQGNSA. The CDR3 has 14 amino acids. CDR3 in amino acids: CASSLPSGQETQYF. The CDR3 bases that were read are TGTGCCAGCAGCCTCCCTAGCGGCCAAGAGACG.

A word on this clone: The read falls 3 residues short of the CDR3 end, and the missing part is taken from the germline J gene. V and J are TRBV7-8 and TRBJ1-2; maybe TRBD1 (5 bases). Germline CDR1 and CDR2: SGHVS and FQNEAQ. This CDR3 spans 14 amino acids. CDR3 DNA, as far as it was read: TGTGCCAGCAGCTCCACTCTCCCAGGGAATGAC. It yields the protein CASSSTLPGND. The full CDR3 protein is CASSSTLPGNDYTF.

CDR3 DNA (partial): TGTGCCAGCAGTTACGGGCGGGGGGCCTACGAG. Its protein is CASSYGRGAYE. The full CDR3 is CASSYGRGAYEQYF. The J gene is TRBJ2-7, the V gene TRBV6-2 or TRBV6-3; TRBD2 matches 8 bases. The DNA ends 3 residues before the CDR3 does, and the rest of the CDR3 is filled in from the germline J gene. Germline V gene lookup returns CDR1 MNHEY and CDR2 SVGEGT. The CDR3 extends over 14 amino acids. The V and J ends lost 2 bases and 2 bases, in that order; junction bases with no gene match: 2.

Concerning this clone: The junction and the germline gene differ at one end; a read error may be behind it. The CDR3 goes on 3 residues after the read ends, and that part is filled in from the germline J gene. This sample also contains other DNA sequences that code for the same CDR3. The rearrangement links TRBV6-2 or TRBV6-3 to TRBJ1-3; 7 nucleotides match TRBD1. Germline CDR1 MNHEY, CDR2 SVGEGT. The CDR3 has 16 amino acids. The CDR3 protein is CASSYAGTVSGNTIYF. CDR3 DNA (partial): TGTGCCAGCAGTTACGCCGGGACAGTCTCTGGAAACACA.

Remarks on this clone: With the read ending 3 residues before the CDR3 end, the germline J gene is used to fill in that end. This chain uses TRBV7-8 with TRBJ2-1, with TRBD2 identical over 8 bases. V trimming: 5 bases; J trimming: 0 bases; junction bases outside the gene matches: 12. Germline V lookup: CDR1 SGHVS, CDR2 FQNEAQ. The length of the CDR3 is 18 residues. The CDR3 here is CASSRVVAGRSSYNEQFF. CDR3 DNA (partial): TGTGCCAGCAGCCGGGTGGTAGCGGGGCGCAGCTCCTACAATGAG. Variable domain in full (rest from reference TRBV7-8 and TRBJ2-1): GAGVSQSPRYKVAKRGQDVALRCDPISGHVSLFWYQQALGQGPEFLTYFQNEAQLDKSGLPSDRFFAERPEGSVSTLKIQRTQQEDSAVYLCASSRVVAGRSSYNEQFFGPGTRLTVL.

About this clone itself: The sequence runs out 3 residues before the end of the CDR3; the remainder is reconstructed from the germline J gene. The J gene is TRBJ2-7, the V gene TRBV4-1, with D possibly TRBD1 on 5 matching bases. The germline gives CDR1 MGHRA, CDR2 YSYEKL. The CDR3 consists of 13 residues. Trimming took off 1 base at V and 4 bases at J, with 8 bases between the two ends. CDR3 sequence reads: CASSQGTSYEQYF. The part of the CDR3 DNA that was read is TGCGCCAGCAGCCAAGGGACATCTTACGAG.

CDR3 residues: CASSQVGEEGDEQYF. The DNA read from the CDR3 is TGTGCCAGCAGCCAAGTTGGGGAGGAAGGGGACGAG. The rearrangement uses TRBV4-2 and TRBJ2-7; D possibly corresponds to TRBD2 (6 bases). The read ends 3 residues before the CDR3 terminus; that terminus is restored from the germline J gene. This CDR3 has 15 amino acids. The germline V gene encodes CDR1 LGHNA and CDR2 YNFKEQ. V was cut by 1 base and J by 5 bases, with 15 bases left in between.

The sequenced part of the CDR3 DNA is TGTGCCAGCAGTGAAAGCCCGACAGGGTCTCAAGAAAAG. Amino acid sequence: CASSESPTGSQEK. The complete CDR3 sequence is CASSESPTGSQEKLFF. The chain uses TRBV6-1 and TRBJ2-2, with TRBD1 matching over 7 bases. The read ends 3 residues early relative to the CDR3; the germline J gene fills the gap. The CDR3 is made up of 16 amino acids. The germline gives CDR1 MNHNS, CDR2 SASEGT.

On this clone itself: From the germline J gene comes the end of the CDR3, since the read stops 3 residues before it. This chain links TRBV7-2 with TRBJ1-5, with TRBD1 matching 9 bases. CDR1 and CDR2 (germline): SGHTA, FQGNSA. This CDR3 is 15 amino acids long. Trimming at V came to 1 base and at J to 4 bases, leaving 2 bases not matched to a gene. The covered CDR3 bases are TGTGCCAGCAGCTTAGTGGGACAGGGAAATCAGCCC. Protein sequence: CASSLVGQGNQP. The full CDR3 protein is CASSLVGQGNQPQHF.

As to this clone: The missing CDR3 end, 3 residues past where the read stops, is filled in from the germline J gene. The J gene is TRBJ2-7, the V gene TRBV5-1; D is perhaps TRBD1 or TRBD2 (5 bases each). The germline gives CDR1 SGHRS, CDR2 YFSETQ. The ends were cut back, 4 bases at V and 1 base at J, with 18 bases in the middle. The CDR3 is 16 residues long. The CDR3 reads CASSRGAYDGSYEQYF. CDR3 DNA (partial): TGCGCCAGCAGCAGAGGGGCCTACGACGGATCCTACGAG.

Worth noting for this clone: With the read ending 3 residues before the CDR3 end, the germline J gene is used to fill in that end. The chain has TRBV2 and TRBJ2-3; 7 bases match TRBD1. Germline CDR1 is SNHLY and CDR2 is FYNNEI. The CDR3 is 15 amino acids. CDR3 DNA (partial): TGTGCCAGCACCCGGACAGGTAATAGCAATCAGCCG. This translates into CASTRTGNSNQP. The full CDR3 protein is CASTRTGNSNQPQYF.

CDR3: CASGTVFRPQYF. The DNA read from the CDR3 is TGTGCCAGCGGGACAGTCTTTCGGCCG. The chain couples TRBV19 to TRBJ2-3, with 7 bases lining up with TRBD1. The CDR3 end is not reached by the read, which stops 3 residues before it; the germline J gene fills it in. The CDR3 sequence is 12 residues long. Germline V gene lookup returns CDR1 LNHDA and CDR2 SQIVND (reference sequence).

The CDR3 DNA, read in part, is TGTGCCACCAGCAGAGATCGAAGCGGAAAA. It specifies CATSRDRSGK. The CDR3 reads in full as CATSRDRSGKLFF. The chain uses TRBV15 and TRBJ1-4; no definite D call. The DNA ends 3 residues before the CDR3 does, and the rest of the CDR3 is filled in from the germline J gene. This CDR3 region has 13 residues. V shed 0 bases and J shed 10 bases, with 9 bases lying between them. Germline-derived CDR1 and CDR2 are LNHNV and YYDKDF (reference sequence).

As concerns this clone: The CDR3 extends 3 residues past the end of the read, so its final part is completed from the germline J gene. The chain has TRBV13 and TRBJ1-4, with 7 bases fitting TRBD1. Germline loops: CDR1 PRHDT, CDR2 FYEKMQ (reference sequence). The CDR3 totals 16 residues. The J segment lost 5 bases and the V segment lost 2 bases, leaving 8 bases of the junction unmatched. Partial CDR3 DNA: TGTGCCAGCAGCTTAACGACAGGGATGAGCAATGAAAAA. Translation gives CASSLTTGMSNEK. In full, the CDR3 is CASSLTTGMSNEKLFF.

To note about this clone: The CDR3 end falls 3 residues outside the read, so it is completed with the germline J gene. The chain recombines TRBV7-8 with TRBJ2-3; D is ambiguous. The CDR3 is 16 amino acids. The germline V gene has CDR1 SGHVS and CDR2 FQNEAQ. V gave up 4 bases and J gave up 1 base, with 15 bases separating them. The part of the CDR3 DNA that was read is TGTGCCAGCAGCTCCGCGGCGGCGGAACGCACAGATACG. Translating gives CASSSAAAERTDT. The entire CDR3 protein reads CASSSAAAERTDTQYF.

Turning to this clone: Read coverage stops 3 residues before the CDR3 terminus; the germline J gene supplies the remainder. V usage is TRBV5-1 and J usage is TRBJ1-2; weak D call: TRBD1 (6 bases). Germline CDR1 SGHRS, CDR2 YFSETQ. The V and J ends lost 4 bases and 3 bases respectively, with 13 bases between them. The CDR3 has 14 amino acids. CDR3 DNA (partial): TGCGCCAGCAGCCTTACAGGGATGGACTATGGC. Translated, it gives CASSLTGMDYG. The CDR3 in its entirety is CASSLTGMDYGYTF.